This TCR beta chain was profiled in a study of T cell repertoires in cytomegalovirus infection. CDR1 is SEHNR, CDR2 FQNEAQ, per germline (reference sequence). The V and J ends lost 4 bases and 0 bases, in that order; junction bases with no gene match: 7. The CDR3 extends over 16 amino acids. Using its own MiXCR run on the reads, TCRdb lists one record per CDR3 protein. The sample has 200,000 or so distinct CDR3 sequences; roughly 19% are singletons. This clonotype was picked up a small number of times. Its target is unknown. Study-wide findings and caveats: Summed frequency of public TCR beta families distinguished CMV carriers with the relevant HLA.

The specimen sequenced was PBMCs. The V and J genes are TRBV7-9 and TRBJ2-7; the match to TRBD2 covers 9 bases. The source is a human donor in good health (CMV status not recorded). Some clones in this sample may be carry-over from other donors' samples. CDR3 region: CASSSLAGTLSYEQYF. In DNA, the CDR3 is TGTGCCAGCAGCTCGCTAGCGGGGACCCTCTCCTACGAGCAGTACTTC.